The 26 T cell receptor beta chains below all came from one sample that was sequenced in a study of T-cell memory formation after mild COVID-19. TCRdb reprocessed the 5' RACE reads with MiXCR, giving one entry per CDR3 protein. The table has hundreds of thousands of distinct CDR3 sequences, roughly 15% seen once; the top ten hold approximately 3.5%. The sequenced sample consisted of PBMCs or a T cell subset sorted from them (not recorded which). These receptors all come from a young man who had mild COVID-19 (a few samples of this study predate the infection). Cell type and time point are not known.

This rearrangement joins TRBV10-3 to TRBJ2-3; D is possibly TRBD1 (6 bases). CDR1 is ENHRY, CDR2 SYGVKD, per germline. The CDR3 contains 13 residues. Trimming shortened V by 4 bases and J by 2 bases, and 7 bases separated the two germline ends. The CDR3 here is CAISGTVTDTQYF. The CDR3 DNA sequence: TGTGCCATCAGTGGGACAGTCACAGATACGCAGTATTTT.

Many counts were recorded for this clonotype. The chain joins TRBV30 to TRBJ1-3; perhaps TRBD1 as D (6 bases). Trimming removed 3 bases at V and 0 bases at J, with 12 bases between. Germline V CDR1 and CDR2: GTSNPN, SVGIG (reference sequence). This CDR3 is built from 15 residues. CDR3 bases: TGTGCCTGGAGAGAAGGGGGATACTCTGGAAACACCATATATTTT. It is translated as CAWREGGYSGNTIYF. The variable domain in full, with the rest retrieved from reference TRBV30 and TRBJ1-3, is SQTIHQWPATLVQPVGSPLSLECTVEGTSNPNLYWYRQAAGRGLQLLFYSVGIGQISSEVPQNLSASRPQDRQFILSSKKLLLSDSGFYLCAWREGGYSGNTIYFGEGSWLTVV.

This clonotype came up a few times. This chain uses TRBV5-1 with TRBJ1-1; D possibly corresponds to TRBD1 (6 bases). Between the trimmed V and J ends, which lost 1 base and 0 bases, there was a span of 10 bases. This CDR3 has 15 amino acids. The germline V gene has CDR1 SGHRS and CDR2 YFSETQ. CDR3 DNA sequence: TGCGCCAGCAGCTTGCTCGGACAGATGAACACTGAAGCTTTCTTT. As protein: CASSLLGQMNTEAFF. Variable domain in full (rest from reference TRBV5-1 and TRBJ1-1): KAGVTQTPRYLIKTRGQQVTLSCSPISGHRSVSWYQQTPGQGLQFLFEYFSETQRNKGNFPGRFSGRQFSNSRSEMNVSTLELGDSALYLCASSLLGQMNTEAFFGQGTRLTVV.

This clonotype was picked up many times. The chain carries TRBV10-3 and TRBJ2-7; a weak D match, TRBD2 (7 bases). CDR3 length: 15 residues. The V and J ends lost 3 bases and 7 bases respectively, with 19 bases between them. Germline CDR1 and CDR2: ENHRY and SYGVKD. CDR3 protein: CAISDPRGGGAEQYF. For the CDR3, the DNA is TGTGCCATCAGTGACCCCCGAGGGGGGGGGGCGGAGCAGTACTTC.

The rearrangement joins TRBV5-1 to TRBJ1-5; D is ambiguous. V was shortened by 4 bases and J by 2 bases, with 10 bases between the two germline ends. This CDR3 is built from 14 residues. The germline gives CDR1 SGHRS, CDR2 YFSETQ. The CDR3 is CASSAGGGNQPQHF. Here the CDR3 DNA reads TGCGCCAGCAGCGCGGGCGGGGGCAATCAGCCCCAGCATTTT. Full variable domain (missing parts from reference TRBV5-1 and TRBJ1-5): KAGVTQTPRYLIKTRGQQVTLSCSPISGHRSVSWYQQTPGQGLQFLFEYFSETQRNKGNFPGRFSGRQFSNSRSEMNVSTLELGDSALYLCASSAGGGNQPQHFGDGTRLSIL.

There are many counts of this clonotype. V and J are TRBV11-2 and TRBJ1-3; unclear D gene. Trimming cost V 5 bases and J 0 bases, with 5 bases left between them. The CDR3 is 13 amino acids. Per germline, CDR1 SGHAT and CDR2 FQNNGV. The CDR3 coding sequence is TGTGCCAGCAGCCCCCCCTCTGGAAACACCATATATTTT. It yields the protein CASSPPSGNTIYF.

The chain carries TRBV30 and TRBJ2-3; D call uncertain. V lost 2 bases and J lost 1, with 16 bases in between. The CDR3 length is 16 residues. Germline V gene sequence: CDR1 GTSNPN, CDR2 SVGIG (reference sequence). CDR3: CAWSLSGRIGTDTQYF. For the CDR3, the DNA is TGTGCCTGGAGTCTTTCGGGTAGGATTGGCACAGATACGCAGTATTTT.

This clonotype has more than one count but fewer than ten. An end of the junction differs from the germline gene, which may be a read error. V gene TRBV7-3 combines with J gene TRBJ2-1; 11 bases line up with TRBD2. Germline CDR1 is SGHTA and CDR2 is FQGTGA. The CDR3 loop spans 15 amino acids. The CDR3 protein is CASSLTSGGWNEQFF. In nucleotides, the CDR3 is TGTGCCAGCAGCCTAACTAGCGGGGGCTGGAATGAGCAGTTCTTC.

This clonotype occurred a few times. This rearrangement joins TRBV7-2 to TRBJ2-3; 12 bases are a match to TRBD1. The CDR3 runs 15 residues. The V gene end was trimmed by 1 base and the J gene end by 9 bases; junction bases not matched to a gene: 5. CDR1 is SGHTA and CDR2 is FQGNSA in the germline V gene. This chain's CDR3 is CASSLGGTGGETQYF. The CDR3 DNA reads TGTGCCAGCAGCTTAGGGGGGACAGGGGGCGAGACGCAGTATTTT.

Here the CDR3 DNA reads TGTGCCAGCAGGGCCACCATTGGCTACACAGATACGCAGTATTTT. The encoded protein is CASRATIGYTDTQYF. The V call is TRBV2, the J call TRBJ2-3; the D is unclear. Per germline, CDR1 SNHLY and CDR2 FYNNEI. V lost 6 bases, J lost 2 bases, and 15 bases lay in between. CDR3 length equals 15 residues.

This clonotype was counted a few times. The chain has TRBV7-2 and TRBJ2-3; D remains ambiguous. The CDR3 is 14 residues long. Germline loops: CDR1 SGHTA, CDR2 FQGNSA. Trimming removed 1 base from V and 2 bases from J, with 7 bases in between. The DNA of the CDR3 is TGTGCCAGCAGCTTAGGAATACCCACAGATACGCAGTATTTT. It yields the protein CASSLGIPTDTQYF.

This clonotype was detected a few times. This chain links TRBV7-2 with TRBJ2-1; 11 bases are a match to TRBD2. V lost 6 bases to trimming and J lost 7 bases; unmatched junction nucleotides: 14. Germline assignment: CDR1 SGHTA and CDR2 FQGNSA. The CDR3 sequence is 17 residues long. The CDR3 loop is CASRGATSGGPRNEQFF. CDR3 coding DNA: TGTGCCAGCAGGGGGGCCACTAGCGGGGGCCCGAGGAATGAGCAGTTCTTC.

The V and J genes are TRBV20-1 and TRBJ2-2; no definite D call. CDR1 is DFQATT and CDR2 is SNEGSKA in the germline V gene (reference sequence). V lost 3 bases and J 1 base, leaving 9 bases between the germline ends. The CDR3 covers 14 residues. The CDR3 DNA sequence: TGCAGTGCTAGGGCGCGGTGGAACACCGGGGAGCTGTTTTTT. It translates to CSARARWNTGELFF.

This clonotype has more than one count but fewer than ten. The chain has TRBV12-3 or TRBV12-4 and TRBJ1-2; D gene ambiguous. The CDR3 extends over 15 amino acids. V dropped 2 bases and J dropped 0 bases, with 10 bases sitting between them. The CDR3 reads CASSLQQAPNYGYTF. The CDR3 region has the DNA TGTGCCAGCAGTTTACAGCAGGCCCCTAACTATGGCTACACCTTC.

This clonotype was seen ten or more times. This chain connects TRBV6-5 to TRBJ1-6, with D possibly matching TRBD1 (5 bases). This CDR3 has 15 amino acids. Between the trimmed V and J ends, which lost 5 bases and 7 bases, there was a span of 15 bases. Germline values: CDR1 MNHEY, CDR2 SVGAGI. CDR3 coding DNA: TGTGCCAGCAGTCATGGGGGTAATGGGAATTCACCCCTCCACTTT. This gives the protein CASSHGGNGNSPLHF.

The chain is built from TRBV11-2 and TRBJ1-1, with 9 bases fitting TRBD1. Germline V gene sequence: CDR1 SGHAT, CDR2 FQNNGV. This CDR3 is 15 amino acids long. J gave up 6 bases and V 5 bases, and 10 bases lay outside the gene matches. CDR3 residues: CASSLGTGFLAEAFF. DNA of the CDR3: TGTGCCAGCAGCCTAGGGACAGGGTTTCTAGCTGAAGCTTTCTTT. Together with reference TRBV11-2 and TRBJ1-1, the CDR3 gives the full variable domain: EAGVAQSPRYKIIEKRQSVAFWCNPISGHATLYWYQQILGQGPKLLIQFQNNGVVDDSQLPKDRFSAERLKGVDSTLKIQPAKLEDSAVYLCASSLGTGFLAEAFFGQGTRLTVV.

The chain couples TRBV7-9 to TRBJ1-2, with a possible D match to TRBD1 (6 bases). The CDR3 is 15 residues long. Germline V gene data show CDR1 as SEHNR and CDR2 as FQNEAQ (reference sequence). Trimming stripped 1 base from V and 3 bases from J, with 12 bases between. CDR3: CASSLGDTFYYGYTF. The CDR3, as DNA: TGTGCCAGCAGCTTAGGGGACACTTTTTACTATGGCTACACCTTC.

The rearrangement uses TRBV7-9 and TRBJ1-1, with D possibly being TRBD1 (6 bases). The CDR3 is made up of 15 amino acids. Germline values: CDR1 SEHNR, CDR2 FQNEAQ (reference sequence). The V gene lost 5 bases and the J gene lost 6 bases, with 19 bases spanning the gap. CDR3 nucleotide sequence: TGTGCCAGCAGCAGCCGGGATCAGGGGTTCGCTGAAGCTTTCTTT. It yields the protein CASSSRDQGFAEAFF.

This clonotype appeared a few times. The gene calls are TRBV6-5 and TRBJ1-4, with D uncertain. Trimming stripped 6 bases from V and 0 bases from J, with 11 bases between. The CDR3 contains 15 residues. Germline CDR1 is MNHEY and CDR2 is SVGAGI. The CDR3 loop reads CASSPRRATNEKLFF. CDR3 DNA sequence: TGTGCCAGCAGCCCTCGAAGAGCAACTAATGAAAAACTGTTTTTT.

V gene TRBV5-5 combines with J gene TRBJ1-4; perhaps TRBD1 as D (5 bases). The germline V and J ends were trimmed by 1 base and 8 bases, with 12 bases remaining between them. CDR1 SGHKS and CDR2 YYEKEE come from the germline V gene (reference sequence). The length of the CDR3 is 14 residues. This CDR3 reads CASSLTQGGEKLFF. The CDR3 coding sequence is TGTGCCAGCAGCTTGACGCAGGGTGGCGAAAAACTGTTTTTT.

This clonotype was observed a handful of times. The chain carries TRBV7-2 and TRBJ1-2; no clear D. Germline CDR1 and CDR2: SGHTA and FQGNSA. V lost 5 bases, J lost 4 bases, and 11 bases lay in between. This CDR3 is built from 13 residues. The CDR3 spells CASSRGPGYGYTF. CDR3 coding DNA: TGTGCCAGCAGCCGAGGGCCTGGCTATGGCTACACCTTC.

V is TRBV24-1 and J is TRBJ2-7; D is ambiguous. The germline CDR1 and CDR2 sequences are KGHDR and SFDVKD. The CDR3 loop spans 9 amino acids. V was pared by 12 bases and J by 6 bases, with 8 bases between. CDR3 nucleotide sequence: TGTGCCCCTCTCGGCGAGCAGTACGTC. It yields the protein CAPLGEQYV.

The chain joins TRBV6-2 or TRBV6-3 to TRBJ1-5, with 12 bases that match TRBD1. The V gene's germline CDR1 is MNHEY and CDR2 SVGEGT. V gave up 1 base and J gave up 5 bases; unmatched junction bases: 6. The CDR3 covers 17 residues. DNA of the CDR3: TGTGCCAGCAGTTACTTGGGGACAGGGGGCGTGGATCAGCCCCAGCATTTT. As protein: CASSYLGTGGVDQPQHF.

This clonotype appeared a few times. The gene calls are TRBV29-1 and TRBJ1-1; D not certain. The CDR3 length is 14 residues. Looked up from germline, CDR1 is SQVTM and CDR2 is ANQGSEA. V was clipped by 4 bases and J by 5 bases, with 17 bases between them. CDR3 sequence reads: CSVVRNRLGTEAFF. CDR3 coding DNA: TGCAGCGTTGTTCGTAACCGTTTGGGAACTGAAGCTTTCTTT.

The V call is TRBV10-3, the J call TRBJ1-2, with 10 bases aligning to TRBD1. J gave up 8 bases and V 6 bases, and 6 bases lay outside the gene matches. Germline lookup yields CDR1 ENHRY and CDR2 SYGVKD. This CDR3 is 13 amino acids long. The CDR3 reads CAIRKGTGDGYTF. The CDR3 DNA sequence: TGTGCCATCAGAAAAGGGACAGGGGACGGCTACACCTTC.

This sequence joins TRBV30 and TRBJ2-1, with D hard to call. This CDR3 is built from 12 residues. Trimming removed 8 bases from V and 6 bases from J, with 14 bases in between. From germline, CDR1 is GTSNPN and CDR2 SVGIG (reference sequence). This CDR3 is CAISGISNEQFF. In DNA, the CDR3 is TGTGCCATCTCAGGAATTTCCAATGAGCAGTTCTTC.